The clone carrying this T cell receptor (beta chain) was found once. The antigen is not known. These data originate in a study of cytotoxic CD8 clonotypes in ibrutinib-treated CLL. About the research overall: Researchers reported about 10 relapsed/refractory and about 15 treatment-naive patients, around 17 of them IGHV unmutated. Once patients had received a median around 12 months of treatment, range 6 to 36, response samples were obtained. Study outcomes and limitations: Clonality went up at ibrutinib response and then declined back toward baseline at progression.

The protocol was immunoSEQ multiplex PCR, while the TCRdb copy is restricted to in-frame clones and leaves out a portion. The table shows about 300,000 clones, with more than 70% occurring only once. The CDR3 has 14 amino acids. Germline V gene lookup returns CDR1 KGHSH and CDR2 LQKENI. V gave up 4 bases and J gave up 9 bases; unmatched junction bases: 5. This material consisted of PBMCs, taken at disease progression, from a patient treated with ibrutinib. This receptor was obtained from a human donor with chronic lymphocytic leukemia. The rearrangement links TRBV18 to TRBJ2-1; 11 positions agree with TRBD2. The CDR3 loop is CASSQLAGGSEQFF. CDR3 in DNA: TGTGCCAGCTCACAGCTAGCGGGAGGCAGTGAGCAGTTCTTC.